This record covers a single T cell receptor (beta chain). Its antigen remains unknown. After 5'RACE with constant-segment primers, TCR alpha and TCR beta cDNA libraries carrying sample barcodes and UMIs were obtained. TCRdb itself ran the 5' RACE reads through MiXCR, one entry per CDR3 protein. The sample carries approximately 350,000 distinct CDR3 sequences, 10% to 15% recorded once. The source of the sample is a study of T-cell memory formation after mild COVID-19. Regarding the study as a whole: Later expanders leaned CD4+, whereas clones that contracted between day 15 and 85 were balanced CD4/CD8. Some SARS-CoV-2-responding clones were already detected in memory before infection. The SARS-CoV-2 specificity of second-wave clones reaching peak at day 37 remained unverified.

Germline CDR1 is SNHLY and CDR2 is FYNNEI. V was shortened by 7 bases and J by 3 bases, with 16 bases between the two germline ends. The length of the CDR3 is 14 residues. The chain uses TRBV2 and TRBJ2-7; TRBD1 is a possible D gene (6 bases). The sequenced sample consisted of PBMCs or a T cell subset sorted from them (not recorded which). This TCR derives from a man younger than 30 who had mild COVID-19 (a few samples of this study predate the infection). Cell type and time point are not known. The CDR3 sequence: CASKDPGVVYEQYF. CDR3 sequence (DNA): TGTGCCAGCAAAGATCCAGGGGTCGTCTACGAGCAGTACTTC.